Sequencing of this TCR beta chain was carried out in a study of vaccination effects on CD4 cells after COVID-19. Study at large: The median interval between the second dose and post-vaccine sampling was 72 days. Study results and limitations: The authors studied few convalescent patients and collected no early post-infection timepoints.

Pools of viral peptides were used by the ViraFEST assay to expand antigen-specific CD4+ T cells ahead of sequencing. Investigators separated out CD4+ T cells once approximately 11 days of culture had passed. Each participant was given two doses of one vaccine (BNT162b2 or mRNA-1273). Libraries were prepared by immunoSEQ multiplex PCR; TCRdb keeps only in-frame clonotypes and omits some of them. This sample yields approximately 61,000 clones, of which about three quarters are seen a single time; around 1.2% belongs to the top ten. The V gene lost 4 bases and the J gene lost 2 bases, with 9 bases spanning the gap. This CDR3 has 13 amino acids. This clone has only one observation. Its specificity is not known.

Source: CD4+ T cells from PBMCs cultured with HCoV-229E spike peptides, taken after COVID-19 vaccination. This clonotype was obtained from a human donor who received a COVID-19 vaccine. The chain has TRBV12-3 or TRBV12-4 and TRBJ2-7, with D tentatively TRBD2 (5 bases). The CDR3 coding sequence is TGTGCCAGCAGTTACGGGAATACCTACGAGCAGTACGTC. Encoded protein: CASSYGNTYEQYV.